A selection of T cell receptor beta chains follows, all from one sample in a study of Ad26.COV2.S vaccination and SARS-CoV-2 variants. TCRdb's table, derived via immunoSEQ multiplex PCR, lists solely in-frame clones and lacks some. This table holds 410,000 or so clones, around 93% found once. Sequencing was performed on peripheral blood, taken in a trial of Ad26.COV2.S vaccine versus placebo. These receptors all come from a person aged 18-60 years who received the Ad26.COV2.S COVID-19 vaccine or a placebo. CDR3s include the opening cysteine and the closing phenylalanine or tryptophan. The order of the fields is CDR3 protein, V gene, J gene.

cdr3_aa: CASSLYRADEQFF
v_call: TRBV11-2
j_call: TRBJ2-1

cdr3_aa: CASNLLGLGNTEAFF
v_call: TRBV6-6
j_call: TRBJ1-1

cdr3_aa: CAISDGGRNTGELFF
v_call: TRBV10-3
j_call: TRBJ2-2

cdr3_aa: CAPRTNDQPQHF
v_call: TRBV30
j_call: TRBJ1-5

cdr3_aa: CASSPYGQVNFYGYTF
v_call: TRBV3-1/TRBV3-2
j_call: TRBJ1-2

cdr3_aa: CASSLEGNYNQPQHF
v_call: TRBV5-1
j_call: TRBJ1-5

cdr3_aa: CASSGRLNTEAFF
v_call: TRBV7-6
j_call: TRBJ1-1

cdr3_aa: CASSVGQGNTEAFF
v_call: TRBV9
j_call: TRBJ1-1

cdr3_aa: CASSRGTGVTGELFF
v_call: TRBV4-3
j_call: TRBJ2-2

cdr3_aa: CASSDSGETGELFF
v_call: TRBV6-4
j_call: TRBJ2-2

cdr3_aa: CASSIRQDTEAFF
v_call: TRBV10-1
j_call: TRBJ1-1

cdr3_aa: CASSPGGPAKNIQYF
v_call: TRBV3-1/TRBV3-2
j_call: TRBJ2-4

cdr3_aa: CASSEGGYEQYF
v_call: TRBV6-1
j_call: TRBJ2-7

cdr3_aa: CATIGQPNSPLHF
v_call: TRBV28
j_call: TRBJ1-6

cdr3_aa: CASSVGWIGADTQYF
v_call: TRBV9
j_call: TRBJ2-3

cdr3_aa: CASSLGRDKFGGPEAFF
v_call: TRBV7-9
j_call: TRBJ1-1

cdr3_aa: CASSVQGRLDYTF
v_call: TRBV2
j_call: TRBJ1-2

cdr3_aa: CASTRGGVDSPLHF
v_call: TRBV19
j_call: TRBJ1-6

cdr3_aa: CASTEGNGMGTEAFF
v_call: TRBV6-1
j_call: TRBJ1-1

cdr3_aa: CASSRGGEYGYTF
v_call: TRBV6-6
j_call: TRBJ1-2